The clone carrying this T cell receptor (beta chain) has just a few counts. Its antigen is not identified. Sequenced material consisted of expressed TCRB transcripts (all of the isolated RNA was reverse transcribed). The method was immunoSEQ multiplex PCR; TCRdb's version includes in-frame clones alone and lacks a portion of them. The data show 310,000 or so clones, about a tenth seen once. The data stem from a study of beta chain features in type 1 diabetes. As for the study in general: Across all samples, some 110 million sorted cells were examined.

Overall study results and limits: Because the template was cDNA, high-expressing cells might be over-represented. Type 1 diabetes patients had moderately but significantly shorter TCRB CDR3s in all four CD4+ subsets. Type 1 diabetes patients had fewer VDJ junction insertions and more deletions.

Between the trimmed V and J ends, which lost 5 bases and 0 bases, there was a span of 12 bases. Germline V gene data show CDR1 as SEHNR and CDR2 as FQNEAQ (reference sequence). The length of the CDR3 is 15 residues. The specimen was central memory CD4+ T cells from blood. This TCR was sampled from a man aged 25 to 40 with type 1 diabetes. The genes are TRBV7-9 and TRBJ2-3, with D uncertain. The DNA of the CDR3 is TGTGCCAGCAGCGCCGGTGCCGCTAGCACAGATACGCAGTATTTT. Its translation: CASSAGAASTDTQYF. The full variable domain, its missing parts supplied by reference TRBV7-9 and TRBJ2-3, is DTGVSQNPRHKITKRGQNVTFRCDPISEHNRLYWYRQTLGQGPEFLTYFQNEAQLEKSRLLSDRFSAERPKGSFSTLEIQRTEQGDSAMYLCASSAGAASTDTQYFGPGTRLTVL.